This TCR beta chain was sequenced during a study of blood T cell repertoires in COVID-19. Study context: PBMCs, B-cell-depleted T cells, or T cells provided the cDNA or gDNA that made up the material.

Per the germline V gene, CDR1 is MNHEY and CDR2 is SMNVEV (reference sequence). The CDR3 length is 18 residues. Trimming shortened V by 5 bases and J by 7 bases, and 30 bases separated the two germline ends. In the source study's methods: Nucleated cell counts were estimated from reference gene primer amplification. The repertoire was sequenced with immunoSEQ multiplex PCR; TCRdb's copy has only in-frame clones and lacks some. That table furnishes V, J and clone size, whereas the DNA furnished D and trimming. Among 200,000 to 300,000 clones listed, about four fifths were seen once. The sequenced material came from peripheral blood. The chain is built from TRBV27 and TRBJ2-7; tentatively, D is TRBD2 (5 bases). The sequence was collected from a man between 45 and 60 years old with acute or convalescent COVID-19. The CDR3 sequence: CASSPWPSGGTQVFEQYF. In nucleotides, the CDR3 is TGTGCCAGCAGTCCCTGGCCCAGCGGAGGCACACAAGTTTTTGAGCAGTACTTC.